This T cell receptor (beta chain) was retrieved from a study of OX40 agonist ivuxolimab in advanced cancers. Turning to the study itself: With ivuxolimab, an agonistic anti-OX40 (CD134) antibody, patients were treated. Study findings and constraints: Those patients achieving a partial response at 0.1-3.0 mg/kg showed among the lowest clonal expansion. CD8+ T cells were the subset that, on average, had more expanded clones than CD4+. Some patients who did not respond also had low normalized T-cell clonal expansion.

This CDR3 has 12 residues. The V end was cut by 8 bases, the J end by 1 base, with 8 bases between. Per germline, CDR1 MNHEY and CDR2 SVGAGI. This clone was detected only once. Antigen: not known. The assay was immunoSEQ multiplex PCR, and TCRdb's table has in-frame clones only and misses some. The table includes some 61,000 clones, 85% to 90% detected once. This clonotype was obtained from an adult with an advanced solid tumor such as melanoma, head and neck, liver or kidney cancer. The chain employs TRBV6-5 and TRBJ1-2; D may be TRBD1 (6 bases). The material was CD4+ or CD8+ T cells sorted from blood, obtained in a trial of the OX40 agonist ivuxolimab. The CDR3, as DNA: TGTGCCAGCGCACAGGGTAACTATGGCTACACCTTC. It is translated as CASAQGNYGYTF.